What follows are 3 T cell receptor beta chains derived from one specimen sequenced in a study of blood T cell repertoires in COVID-19. The assay was immunoSEQ multiplex PCR, and TCRdb's table has in-frame clones only and misses some. Of some 150,000 clones in the sample, 75% to 85% are singletons; the top ten hold less than 5%. Material for sequencing was peripheral blood. The receptors come from a woman at least 80 years old with acute or convalescent COVID-19.

This sequence joins TRBV19 and TRBJ2-1; D call uncertain. Trimming removed 1 base at V and 8 bases at J, with 9 bases between. CDR3 length: 13 amino acids. Germline V gives CDR1 LNHDA, CDR2 SQIVND (reference sequence). As DNA, the CDR3 is TGTGCCAGTAGTATAGGGAGTAACCATGAGCAGTTCTTC. This translates into CASSIGSNHEQFF.

This clone was seen once. The chain recombines TRBV4-1 with TRBJ1-5, with D unclear. V dropped 9 bases and J dropped 0 bases, with 12 bases sitting between them. The length of the CDR3 is 14 residues. Germline assignment: CDR1 MGHRA and CDR2 YSYEKL. The DNA of the CDR3 is TGCGCCAGTGGCTTTTTGTATAGCAATCAGCCCCAGCATTTT. This translates into CASGFLYSNQPQHF.

This rearrangement joins TRBV5-1 to TRBJ1-3; perhaps TRBD1 as D (5 bases). This CDR3 has 14 amino acids. Trimming stripped 4 bases from V and 2 bases from J, with 10 bases between. Germline-derived CDR1 and CDR2 are SGHRS and YFSETQ. As DNA, the CDR3 is TGCGCCAGCAGCCACGACAGCGCTGGAAACACCATATATTTT. It is translated as CASSHDSAGNTIYF.